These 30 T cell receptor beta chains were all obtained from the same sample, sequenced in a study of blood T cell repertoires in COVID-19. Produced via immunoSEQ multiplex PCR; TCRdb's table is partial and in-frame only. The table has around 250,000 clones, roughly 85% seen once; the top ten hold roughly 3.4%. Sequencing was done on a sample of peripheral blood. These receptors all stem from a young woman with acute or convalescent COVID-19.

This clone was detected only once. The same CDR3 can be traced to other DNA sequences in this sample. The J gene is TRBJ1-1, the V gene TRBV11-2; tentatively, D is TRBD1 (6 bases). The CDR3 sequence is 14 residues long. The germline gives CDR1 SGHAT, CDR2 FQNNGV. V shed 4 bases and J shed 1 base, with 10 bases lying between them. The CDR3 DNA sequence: TGTGCCAGCAGCTCTTCGGACAGGAACACTGAAGCTTTCTTT. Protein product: CASSSSDRNTEAFF.

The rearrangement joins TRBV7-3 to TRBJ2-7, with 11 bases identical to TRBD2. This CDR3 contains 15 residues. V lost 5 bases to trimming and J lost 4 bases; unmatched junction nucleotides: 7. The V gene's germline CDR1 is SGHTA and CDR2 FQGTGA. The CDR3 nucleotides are TGTGCCAGCAGCCGAACTAGCGGGAGTGGGTACGAGCAGTACTTC. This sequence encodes CASSRTSGSGYEQYF.

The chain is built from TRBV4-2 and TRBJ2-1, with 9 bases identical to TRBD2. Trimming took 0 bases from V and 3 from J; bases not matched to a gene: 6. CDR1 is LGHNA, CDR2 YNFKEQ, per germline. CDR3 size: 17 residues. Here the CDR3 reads CASSQEASGALYNEQFF. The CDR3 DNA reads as TGTGCCAGCAGCCAAGAGGCTAGCGGGGCCCTCTACAATGAGCAGTTCTTC.

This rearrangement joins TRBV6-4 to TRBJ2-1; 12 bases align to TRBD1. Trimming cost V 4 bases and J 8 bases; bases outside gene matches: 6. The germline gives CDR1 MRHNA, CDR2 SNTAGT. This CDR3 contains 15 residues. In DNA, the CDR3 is TGTGCCAGCAGTGGGGGACAGGGGGCCTTCGATGAGCAGTTCTTC. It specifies CASSGGQGAFDEQFF.

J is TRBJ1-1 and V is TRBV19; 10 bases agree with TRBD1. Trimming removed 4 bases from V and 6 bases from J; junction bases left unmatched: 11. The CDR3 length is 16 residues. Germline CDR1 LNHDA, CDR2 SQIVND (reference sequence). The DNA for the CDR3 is TGTGCCAGTAGTACCCTCACCGGGACAGGGGTAGCTGAAGCTTTCTTT. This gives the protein CASSTLTGTGVAEAFF.

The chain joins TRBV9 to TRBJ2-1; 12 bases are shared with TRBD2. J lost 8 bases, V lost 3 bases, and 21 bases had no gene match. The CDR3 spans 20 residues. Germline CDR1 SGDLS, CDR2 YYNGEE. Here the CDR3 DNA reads TGTGCCAGCAGCGCCAGGGATTCGCTCGGTGGACTAGCGGGATGGTATGAGCAGTTCTTC. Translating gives CASSARDSLGGLAGWYEQFF. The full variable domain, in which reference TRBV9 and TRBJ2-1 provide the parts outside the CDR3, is DSGVTQTPKHLITATGQRVTLRCSPRSGDLSVYWYQQSLDQGLQFLIQYYNGEERAKGNILERFSAQQFPDLHSELNLSSLELGDSALYFCASSARDSLGGLAGWYEQFFGPGTRLTVL.

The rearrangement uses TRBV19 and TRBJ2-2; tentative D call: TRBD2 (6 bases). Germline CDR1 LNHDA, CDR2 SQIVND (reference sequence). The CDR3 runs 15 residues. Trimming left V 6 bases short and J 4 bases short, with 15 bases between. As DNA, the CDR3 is TGTGCCAGTAGGCCAACGCGGGACCCCACCGGGGAGCTGTTTTTT. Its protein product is CASRPTRDPTGELFF.

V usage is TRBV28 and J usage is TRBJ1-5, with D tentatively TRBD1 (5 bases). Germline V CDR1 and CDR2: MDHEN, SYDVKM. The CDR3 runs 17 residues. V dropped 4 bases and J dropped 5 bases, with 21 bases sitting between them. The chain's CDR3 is CASSSPSSGDADQPQHF. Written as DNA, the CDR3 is TGTGCCAGCAGTTCCCCATCTTCGGGGGATGCTGATCAGCCCCAGCATTTT.

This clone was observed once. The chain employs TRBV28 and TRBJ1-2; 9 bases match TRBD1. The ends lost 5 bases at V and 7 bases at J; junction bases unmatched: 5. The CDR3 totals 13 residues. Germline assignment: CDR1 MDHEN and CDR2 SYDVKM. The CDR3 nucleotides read TGTGCCAGCAGTGGACAGGGGACGGGTGGCTACACCTTC. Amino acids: CASSGQGTGGYTF.

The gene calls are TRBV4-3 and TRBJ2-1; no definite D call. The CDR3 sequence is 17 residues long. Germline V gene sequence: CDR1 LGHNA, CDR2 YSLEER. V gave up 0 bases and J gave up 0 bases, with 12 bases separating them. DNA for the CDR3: TGCGCCAGCAGCCAAGAACCCTGGCTCAGCTCCTACAATGAGCAGTTCTTC. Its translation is CASSQEPWLSSYNEQFF.

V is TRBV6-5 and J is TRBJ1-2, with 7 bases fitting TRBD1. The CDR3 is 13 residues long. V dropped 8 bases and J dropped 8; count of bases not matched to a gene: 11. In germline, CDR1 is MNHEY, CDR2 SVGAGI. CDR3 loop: CASVPGKGGGYTF. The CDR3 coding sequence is TGTGCCAGCGTCCCCGGCAAAGGGGGCGGCTACACCTTC.

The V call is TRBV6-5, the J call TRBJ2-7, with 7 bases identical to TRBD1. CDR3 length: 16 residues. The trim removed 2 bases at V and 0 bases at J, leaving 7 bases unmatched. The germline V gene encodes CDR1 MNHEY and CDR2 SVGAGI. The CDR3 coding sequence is TGTGCCAGCAGTTACGACTCCGGGACAGCCTCCTACGAGCAGTACTTC. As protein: CASSYDSGTASYEQYF.

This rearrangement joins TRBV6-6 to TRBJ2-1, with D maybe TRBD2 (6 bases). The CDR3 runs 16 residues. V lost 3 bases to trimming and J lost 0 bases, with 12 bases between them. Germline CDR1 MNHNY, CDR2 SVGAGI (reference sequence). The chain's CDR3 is CASSYLAVSSYNEQFF. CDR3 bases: TGTGCCAGCAGTTATTTAGCGGTGAGCTCCTACAATGAGCAGTTCTTC.

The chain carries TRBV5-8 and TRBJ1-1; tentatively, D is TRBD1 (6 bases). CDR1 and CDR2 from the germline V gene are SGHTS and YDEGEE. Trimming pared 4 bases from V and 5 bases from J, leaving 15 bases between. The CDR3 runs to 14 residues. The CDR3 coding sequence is TGTGCCAGCAGCATAAGACAGGAGAGGACTGAAGCTTTCTTT. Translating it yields CASSIRQERTEAFF.

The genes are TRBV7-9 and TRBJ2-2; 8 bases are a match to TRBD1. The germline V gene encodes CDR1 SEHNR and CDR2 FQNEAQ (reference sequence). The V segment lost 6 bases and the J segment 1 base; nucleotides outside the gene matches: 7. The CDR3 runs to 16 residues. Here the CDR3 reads CASSPPGTGNTGELFF. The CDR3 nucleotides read TGTGCCAGCAGTCCTCCCGGGACAGGGAACACCGGGGAGCTGTTTTTT.

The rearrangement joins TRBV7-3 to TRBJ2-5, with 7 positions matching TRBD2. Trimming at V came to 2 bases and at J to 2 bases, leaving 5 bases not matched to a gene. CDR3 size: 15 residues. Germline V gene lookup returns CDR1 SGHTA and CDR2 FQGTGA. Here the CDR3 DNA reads TGTGCCAGCAGCTTATCGGCTAGCGGACAAGAGACCCAGTACTTC. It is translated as CASSLSASGQETQYF.

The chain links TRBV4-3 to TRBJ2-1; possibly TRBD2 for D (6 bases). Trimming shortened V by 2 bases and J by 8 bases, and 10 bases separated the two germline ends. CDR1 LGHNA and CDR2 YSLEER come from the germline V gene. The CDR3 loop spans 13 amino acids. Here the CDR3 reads CASSQSRGDEQFF. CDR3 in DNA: TGCGCCAGCAGCCAAAGCCGCGGGGATGAGCAGTTCTTC.

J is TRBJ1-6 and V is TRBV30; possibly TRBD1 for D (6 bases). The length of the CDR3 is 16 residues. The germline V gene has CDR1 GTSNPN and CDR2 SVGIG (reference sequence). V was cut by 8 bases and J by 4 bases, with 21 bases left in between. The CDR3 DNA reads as TGTGCCGGAACTTGGGGGGGCTCCAGTTATAATTCACCCCTCCACTTT. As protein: CAGTWGGSSYNSPLHF.

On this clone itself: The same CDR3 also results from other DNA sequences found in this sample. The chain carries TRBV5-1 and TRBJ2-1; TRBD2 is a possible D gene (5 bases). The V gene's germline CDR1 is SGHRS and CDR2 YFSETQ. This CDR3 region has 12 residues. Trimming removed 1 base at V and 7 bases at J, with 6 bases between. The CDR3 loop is CASSLSGNEQFF. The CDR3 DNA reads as TGCGCCAGCAGCTTGTCGGGAAATGAGCAGTTCTTC.

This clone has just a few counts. The CDR3 DNA reads as TGTGCCAGCAGCCGACTAGCGGGAGGTTTTCGCGAGCAGTACTTC. Translation gives CASSRLAGGFREQYF. The J gene is TRBJ2-7, the V gene TRBV28, with 13 bases fitting TRBD2. The CDR3 has 15 amino acids. J was trimmed by 6 bases and V by 6 bases; bases with no gene match: 8. Germline loops: CDR1 MDHEN, CDR2 SYDVKM.

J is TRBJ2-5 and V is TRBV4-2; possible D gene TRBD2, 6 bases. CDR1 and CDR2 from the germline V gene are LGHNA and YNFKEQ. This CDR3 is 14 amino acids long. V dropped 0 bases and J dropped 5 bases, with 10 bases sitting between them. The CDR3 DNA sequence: TGTGCCAGCAGCCAAGATTTCCGGGAGGAGACCCAGTACTTC. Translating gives CASSQDFREETQYF.

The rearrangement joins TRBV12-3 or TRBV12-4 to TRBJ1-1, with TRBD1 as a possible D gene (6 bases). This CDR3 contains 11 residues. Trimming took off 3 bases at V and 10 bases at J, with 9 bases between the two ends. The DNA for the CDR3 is TGTGCCAGCAGTTTGGGGGCAAGAGCTTTCTTT. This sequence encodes CASSLGARAFF.

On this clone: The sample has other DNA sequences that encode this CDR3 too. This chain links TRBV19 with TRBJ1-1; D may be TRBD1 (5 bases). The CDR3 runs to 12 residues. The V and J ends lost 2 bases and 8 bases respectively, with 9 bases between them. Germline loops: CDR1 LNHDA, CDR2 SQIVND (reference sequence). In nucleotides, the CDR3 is TGTGCCAGTAGTATACCAGGGCCAGAAGCTTTCTTT. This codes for CASSIPGPEAFF.

CDR3 region: CASSPPVLAGVSGELFF. The CDR3, as DNA: TGTGCCAGCTCACCACCGGTTCTAGCGGGAGTAAGCGGGGAGCTGTTTTTT. The chain carries TRBV18 and TRBJ2-2; TRBD2 agrees at 10 bases. V lost 0 bases to trimming and J lost 7 bases; unmatched junction nucleotides: 8. The CDR3 length is 17 residues. The germline CDR1 and CDR2 sequences are KGHSH and LQKENI.

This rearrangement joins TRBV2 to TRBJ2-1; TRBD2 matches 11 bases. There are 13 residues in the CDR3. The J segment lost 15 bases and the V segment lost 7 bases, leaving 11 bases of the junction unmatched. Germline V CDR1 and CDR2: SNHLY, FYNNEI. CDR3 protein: CASKDSGRAGRFF. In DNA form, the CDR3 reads TGTGCCAGCAAGGATAGCGGGAGGGCGGGACGGTTCTTC. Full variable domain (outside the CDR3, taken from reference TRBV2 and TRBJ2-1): EPEVTQTPSHQVTQMGQEVILRCVPISNHLYFYWYRQILGQKVEFLVSFYNNEISEKSEIFDDQFSVERPDGSNFTLKIRSTKLEDSAMYFCASKDSGRAGRFFGPGTRLTVL.

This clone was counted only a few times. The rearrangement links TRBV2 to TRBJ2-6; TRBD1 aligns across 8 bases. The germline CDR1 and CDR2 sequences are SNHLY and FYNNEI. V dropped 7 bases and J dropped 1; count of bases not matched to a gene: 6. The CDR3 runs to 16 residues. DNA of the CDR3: TGTGCCAGCACGCCAGGGGGCTGGTCTGGGGCCAACGTCCTGACTTTC. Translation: CASTPGGWSGANVLTF.

CDR3 in amino acids: CAWSIGELGQPQHF. In DNA, the CDR3 is TGTGCCTGGAGTATCGGGGAATTAGGTCAGCCCCAGCATTTT. The chain has TRBV30 and TRBJ1-5; the D is unclear. The germline V and J ends were trimmed by 2 bases and 6 bases, with 14 bases remaining between them. The germline gives CDR1 GTSNPN, CDR2 SVGIG (reference sequence). The CDR3 consists of 14 residues.

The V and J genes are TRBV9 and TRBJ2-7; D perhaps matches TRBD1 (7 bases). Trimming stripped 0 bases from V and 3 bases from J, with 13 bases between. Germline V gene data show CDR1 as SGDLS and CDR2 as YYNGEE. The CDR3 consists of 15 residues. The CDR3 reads CASSVGPGGHYEQYF. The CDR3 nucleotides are TGTGCCAGCAGCGTAGGGCCAGGGGGGCACTACGAGCAGTACTTC.

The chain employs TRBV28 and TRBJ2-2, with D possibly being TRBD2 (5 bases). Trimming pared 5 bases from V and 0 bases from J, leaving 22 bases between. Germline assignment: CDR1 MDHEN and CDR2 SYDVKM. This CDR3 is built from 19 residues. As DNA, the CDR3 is TGTGCCAGCAGTCTCTCCCTCGGAGGACCCCACGCGAACACCGGGGAGCTGTTTTTT. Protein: CASSLSLGGPHANTGELFF.

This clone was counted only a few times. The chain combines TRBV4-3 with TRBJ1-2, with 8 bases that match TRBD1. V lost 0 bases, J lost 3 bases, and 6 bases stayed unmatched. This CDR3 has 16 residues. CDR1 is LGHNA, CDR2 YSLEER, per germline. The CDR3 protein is CASSQDVTGDYYGYTF. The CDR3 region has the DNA TGCGCCAGCAGCCAAGATGTGACAGGGGATTACTATGGCTACACCTTC.